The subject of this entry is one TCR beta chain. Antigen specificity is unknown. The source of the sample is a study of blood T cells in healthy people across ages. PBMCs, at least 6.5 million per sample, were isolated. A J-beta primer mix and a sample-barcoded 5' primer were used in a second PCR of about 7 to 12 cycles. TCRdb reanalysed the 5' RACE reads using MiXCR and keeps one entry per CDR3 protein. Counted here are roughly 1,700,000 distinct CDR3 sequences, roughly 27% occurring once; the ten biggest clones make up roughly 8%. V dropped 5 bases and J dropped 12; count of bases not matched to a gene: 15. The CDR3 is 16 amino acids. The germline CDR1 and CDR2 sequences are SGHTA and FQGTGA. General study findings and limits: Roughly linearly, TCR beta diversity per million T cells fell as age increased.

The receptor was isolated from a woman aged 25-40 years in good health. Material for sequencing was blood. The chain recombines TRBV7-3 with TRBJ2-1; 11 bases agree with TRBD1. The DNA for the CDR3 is TGTGCCAGCAGCCCGACAGGACAGGGGGCGCGTGGCAGGCAGTTCTTC. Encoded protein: CASSPTGQGARGRQFF.